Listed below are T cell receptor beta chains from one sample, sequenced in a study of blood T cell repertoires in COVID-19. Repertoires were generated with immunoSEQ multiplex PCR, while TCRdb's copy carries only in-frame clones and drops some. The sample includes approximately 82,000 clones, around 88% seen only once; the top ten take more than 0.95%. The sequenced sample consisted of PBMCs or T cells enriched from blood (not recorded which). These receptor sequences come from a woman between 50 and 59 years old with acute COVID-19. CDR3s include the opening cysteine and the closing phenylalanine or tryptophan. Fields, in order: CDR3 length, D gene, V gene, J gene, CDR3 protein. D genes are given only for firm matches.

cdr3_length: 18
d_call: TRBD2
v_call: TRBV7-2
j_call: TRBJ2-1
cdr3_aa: CASSLASSGGLSYNEQFF

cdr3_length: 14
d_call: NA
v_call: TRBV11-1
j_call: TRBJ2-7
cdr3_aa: CASSLTGALYEQYF

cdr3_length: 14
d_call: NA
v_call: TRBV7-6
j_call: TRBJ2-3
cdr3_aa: CASSRLESTDTQYF

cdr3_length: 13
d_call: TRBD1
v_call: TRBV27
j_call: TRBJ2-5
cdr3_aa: CASSRDRKETQYF

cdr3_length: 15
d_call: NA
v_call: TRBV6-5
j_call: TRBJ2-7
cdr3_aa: CASSYPGKGFYEQYF

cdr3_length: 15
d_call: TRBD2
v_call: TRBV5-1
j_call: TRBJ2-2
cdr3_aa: CASSLLAGNTGELFF

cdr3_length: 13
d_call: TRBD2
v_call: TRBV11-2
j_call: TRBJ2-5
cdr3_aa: CASTDTGGETQYF

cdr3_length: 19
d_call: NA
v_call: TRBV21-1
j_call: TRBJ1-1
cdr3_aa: CASSRCTRTGSRLNTEAFF

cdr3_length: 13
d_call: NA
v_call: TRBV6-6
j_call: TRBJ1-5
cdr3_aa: CASSYGGNQPQHF

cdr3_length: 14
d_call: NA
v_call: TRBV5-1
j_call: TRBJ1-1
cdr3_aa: CASSKADRSTEAFF

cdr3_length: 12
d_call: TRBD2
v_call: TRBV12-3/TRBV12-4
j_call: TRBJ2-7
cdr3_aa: CASTSSGYEQYF

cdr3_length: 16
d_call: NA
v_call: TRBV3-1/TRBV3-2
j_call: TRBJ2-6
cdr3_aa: CASSQVKAAGANVLTF

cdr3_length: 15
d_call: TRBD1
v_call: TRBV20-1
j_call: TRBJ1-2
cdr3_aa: CSASRTGGPSYGYTF

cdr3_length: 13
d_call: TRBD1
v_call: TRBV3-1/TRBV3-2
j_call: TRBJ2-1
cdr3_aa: CASSRQGNNEQFF

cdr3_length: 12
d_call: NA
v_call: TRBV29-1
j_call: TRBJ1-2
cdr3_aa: CSAQTANYGYTF

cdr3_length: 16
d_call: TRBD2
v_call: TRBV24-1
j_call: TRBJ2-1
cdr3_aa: CATSDLGGRAVNEQFF

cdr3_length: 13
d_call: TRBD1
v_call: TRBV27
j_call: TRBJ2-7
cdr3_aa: CASGQVNSYEQYF

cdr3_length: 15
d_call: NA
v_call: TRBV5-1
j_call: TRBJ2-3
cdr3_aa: CASSLSTSSTDTQYF

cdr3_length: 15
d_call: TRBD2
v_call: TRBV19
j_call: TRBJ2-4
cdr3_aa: CASMTSGEAKNIQYF

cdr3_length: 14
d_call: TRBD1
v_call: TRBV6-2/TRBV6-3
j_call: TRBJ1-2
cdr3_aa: CASSYRQGINGYTF

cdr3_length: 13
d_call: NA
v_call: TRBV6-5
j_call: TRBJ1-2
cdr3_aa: CASRAGANYGYTF

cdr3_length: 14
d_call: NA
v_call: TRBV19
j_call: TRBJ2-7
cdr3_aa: CASSIAGASGEQYF

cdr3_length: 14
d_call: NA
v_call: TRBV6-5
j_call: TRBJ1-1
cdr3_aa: CASSRQTWNTEAFF

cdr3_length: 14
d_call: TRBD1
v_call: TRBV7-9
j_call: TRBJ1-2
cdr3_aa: CASSPGQGAGGYTF

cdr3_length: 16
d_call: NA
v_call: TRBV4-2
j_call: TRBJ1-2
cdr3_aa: CASSQDGVRHNYGYTF

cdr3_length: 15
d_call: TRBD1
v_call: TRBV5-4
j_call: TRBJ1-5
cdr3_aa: CASSLQGAGNQPQHF